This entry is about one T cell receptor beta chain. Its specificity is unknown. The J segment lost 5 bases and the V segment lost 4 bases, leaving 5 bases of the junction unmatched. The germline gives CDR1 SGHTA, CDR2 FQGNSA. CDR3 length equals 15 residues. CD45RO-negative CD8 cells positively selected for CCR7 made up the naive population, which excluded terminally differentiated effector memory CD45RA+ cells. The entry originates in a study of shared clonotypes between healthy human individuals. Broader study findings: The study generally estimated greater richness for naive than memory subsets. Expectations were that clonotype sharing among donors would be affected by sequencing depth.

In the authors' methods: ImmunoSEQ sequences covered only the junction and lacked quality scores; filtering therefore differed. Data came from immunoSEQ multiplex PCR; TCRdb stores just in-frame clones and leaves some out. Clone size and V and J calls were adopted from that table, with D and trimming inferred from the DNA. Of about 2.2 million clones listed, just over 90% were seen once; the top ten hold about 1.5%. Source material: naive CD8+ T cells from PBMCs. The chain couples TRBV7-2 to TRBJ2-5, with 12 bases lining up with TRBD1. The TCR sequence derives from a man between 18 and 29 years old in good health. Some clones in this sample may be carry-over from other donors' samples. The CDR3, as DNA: TGTGCCAGCAGCTCGGGACAGGGGGCATTTGAGACCCAGTACTTC. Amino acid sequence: CASSSGQGAFETQYF.